These 2 T cell receptor beta chains came from one sample sequenced in a study of T cell responses to AZD1222 COVID-19 vaccine (dated by TCRdb to about 2021). The intended sense of this specimen's time point label: baseline before first vaccination. The label giving this sample's treatment or condition can be read as: meningococcal conjugate vaccine given as trial control. Libraries came from the immunoSEQ multiplex PCR assay. In its TCRdb copy, this immuneACCESS table keeps in-frame sequences only and misses some clones. Where compared with another copy, unresolved V genes explain less than half of these, and the others have no known cause. The sample profile shows approximately 200,000 clones; over 70% of them were found once. The ten biggest clones cover less than 3% of the sample. The sample here was peripheral blood, taken on day 0 of MenACWY control vaccination. The origin of the receptors is an adult in good health.

The chain carries TRBV27 and TRBJ2-7; 9 bases map to TRBD1. The CDR3 totals 16 residues. Looked up from germline, CDR1 is MNHEY and CDR2 is SMNVEV (reference sequence). Losses at the gene ends were 5 bases for V and 4 bases for J; bases not matched to a gene: 12. The CDR3 region is CASSIYRGRFEYEQYF. CDR3 bases: TGTGCCAGCAGTATATACAGGGGGCGTTTTGAGTACGAGCAGTACTTC.

The J gene is TRBJ1-1, the V gene TRBV6-1; weak D call: TRBD1 (6 bases). The germline V and J ends were trimmed by 2 bases and 0 bases, with 16 bases remaining between them. The length of the CDR3 is 17 residues. Germline CDR1 is MNHNS and CDR2 is SASEGT. CDR3 region: CASSEIPRGGMNTEAFF. The CDR3 coding sequence is TGTGCCAGCAGTGAAATACCCAGGGGCGGAATGAACACTGAAGCTTTCTTT.